The present T cell receptor (beta chain) was sequenced within a study of HIV-infected children after antiretroviral therapy interruption (dated by TCRdb to between 2018 and 2021). About the full investigation: The study included eight children, four on planned treatment interruption and four on continuous treatment, and all eight had a CD4+ count above 500 and a viral load below 50 copies/ml. A median age of roughly 10 years was recorded in the interruption group, and a median age of about 8 years was recorded in the continuous treatment group. Exposure to EBV and CMV had been recorded for most participating children. For the interruption arm, samples were taken at week 0, at week 12, at the end of interruption (week 24 or 48), and roughly 3 years after the study ended. In the continuous-treatment arm, samples from corresponding weeks 0, 48 and 150 were analyzed. Alongside thymic output measurements, TCR repertoires of children on planned treatment interruption were compared with TCR repertoires of children on continuous antiretroviral treatment. Results and caveats for the whole study, not just this receptor: In the naive CD4+ repertoires of PTI patients, CDR3 sharing between time points dropped after the start of interruption, while many sequences were shared between the end of interruption and 3 years later. The sorted CD45RA+ naive cells might contain minor non-naive CD45RA+ populations, such as EMRA or stem memory cells. The naive CD4+ Gini coefficient rose by the end of treatment interruption, suggesting clonal expansion, and returned to baseline by 3 years. The low number of patients is regarded as a limitation, and the data should be interpreted with caution.

Counted from cysteine to phenylalanine, this CDR3 has 17 amino acids. CDR3 DNA is the only sequence kept; it has 51 bases, read in frame from the first base. V has 3 bases trimmed and J has 8 bases trimmed; junction bases matching no gene number 16. The sample's treatment or condition, from its label and the paper: PENTA 11 planned treatment interruption arm or continuous ART arm. Participants were children from the United Kingdom aged 2 to 15 years who had received at least three-drug ART for at least 24 weeks. The study required cryopreserved PBMCs containing at least 5 million viable cells, and a handful of candidate patients were excluded because of low viable PBMC yield. Naive CD4+ CD45RA+ CD45RO- T cells were FACS-sorted from thawed PBMCs on a FACSAria III cell sorter. Sorted cells were fixed, and RNA was extracted using the RNeasy FFPE kit followed by the RNeasy Micro kit. This clonotype is considered medium-sized (0.01 to 0.1%). Its antigen has not been determined. Qualities for individual bases were not recorded, and no much larger clone is one base off.

Libraries were built with 3' RACE. TCR libraries were built from RNA using a 3' RACE protocol with unique molecular identifiers to correct PCR amplification bias. Amplicon libraries were pooled in groups of up to 12 and sequenced on an Illumina MiSeq using v2 2x250 paired-end chemistry. The original pipeline was this. Reads were processed with Decombinator to assign V and J genes and CDR3, with barcode-based error and PCR bias correction. Repertoires were subsampled to equal depth before Gini coefficients were calculated with the R ineq package. CDR3 similarity was assessed with GLIPH, Hamming distance and a shared triplet metric. The public reads were run again by TCRdb, first through fastp at Q25 and then through MiXCR, and only productive beta chains were kept. Entries that share a CDR3 protein sequence are merged under the most common genes and DNA. The V and J calls were determined by TCRdb, not by the authors. In this sample the table shows about 89,000 distinct CDR3 sequences, 6.9% of which occur a single time. The top ten constitute 1.1% of the sample.

The receptor chain draws on TRBV12-3 or TRBV12-4 and TRBJ1-2; 9 of the junction bases match TRBD1. This receptor was taken from a pool of human donors with HIV. The material sequenced was CD45RA+ CD4+ T cells from PBMCs, pooled from several time points, taken from a donor given antiretroviral therapy, either interrupted or continuous. The sample's cell subset or site label is to be understood as: naive CD4+ CD45RA+ CD45RO- T cells. The CDR3 region: CASSFRRTGANMGGYTF. The nucleotides are TGTGCCAGCAGTTTCCGCAGGACAGGGGCAAACATGGGAGGCTACACCTTC.